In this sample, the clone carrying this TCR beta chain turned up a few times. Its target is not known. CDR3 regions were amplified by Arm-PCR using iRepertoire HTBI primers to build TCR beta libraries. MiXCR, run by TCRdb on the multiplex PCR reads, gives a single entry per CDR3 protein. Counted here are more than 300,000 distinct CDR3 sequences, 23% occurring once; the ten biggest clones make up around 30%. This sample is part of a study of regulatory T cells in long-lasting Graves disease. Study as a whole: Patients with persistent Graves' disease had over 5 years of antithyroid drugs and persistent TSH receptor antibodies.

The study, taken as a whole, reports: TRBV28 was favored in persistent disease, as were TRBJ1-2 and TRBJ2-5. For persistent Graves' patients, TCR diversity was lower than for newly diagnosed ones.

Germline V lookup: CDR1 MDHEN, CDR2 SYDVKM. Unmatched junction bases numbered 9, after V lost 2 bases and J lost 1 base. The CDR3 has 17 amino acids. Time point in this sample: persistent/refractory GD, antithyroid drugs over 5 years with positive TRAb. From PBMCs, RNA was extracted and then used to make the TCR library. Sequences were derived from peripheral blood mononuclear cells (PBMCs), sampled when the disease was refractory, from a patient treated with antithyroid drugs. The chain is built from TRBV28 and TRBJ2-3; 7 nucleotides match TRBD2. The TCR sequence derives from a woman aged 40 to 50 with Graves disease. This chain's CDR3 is CASSLMGGLGGTDTQYF. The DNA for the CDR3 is TGTGCCAGCAGTTTAATGGGGGGGTTGGGAGGCACAGATACGCAGTATTTT.